The sequence of this T cell receptor beta chain was determined in a study of blood T cell repertoires in COVID-19. Produced via immunoSEQ multiplex PCR; TCRdb's table is partial and in-frame only. This table holds about 180,000 clones, approximately 83% found once. CDR1 and CDR2 (germline): LGHDT, YNNKEL (reference sequence). The CDR3 runs 14 residues. V lost 1 base to trimming and J lost 5 bases; unmatched junction nucleotides: 4. The V gene is TRBV3-1 (or the pseudogene TRBV3-2), the J gene TRBJ1-1, with 7 bases identical to TRBD1. This receptor was obtained from a man aged 55-75 years with acute or convalescent COVID-19. The specimen was peripheral blood. CDR3 DNA sequence: TGTGCCAGCAGCCAAGTAGGGGGCTATACTGAAGCTTTCTTT. It encodes CASSQVGGYTEAFF.